Listed below are T cell receptor beta chains from one sample, sequenced in a study of PD-1 blockade in classical Hodgkin lymphoma. Some clones are missing from TCRdb's copy, which holds only in-frame ones; the method was immunoSEQ multiplex PCR. The repertoire includes 20,000 to 25,000 clones, around 68% of them detected once, and about 21% sits in the top ten. Here the sequenced sample was peripheral blood mononuclear cells (PBMCs), taken at baseline. These receptors were obtained from a human donor with classical Hodgkin lymphoma. CDR3s include the opening cysteine and the closing phenylalanine or tryptophan. A D gene is named only where the DNA matches it firmly. Expanded clones are given a class, and other clones once, few, many or no size at all.

v_call	j_call	cdr3_length	clone_size	d_call	cdr3_nt	cdr3_aa
TRBV6-1	TRBJ2-7	15	NA	NA	TGTGCCAGCAGCATAGCTTCCCCGGCCAAGCGAGTGCAGTACTTC	CASSIASPAKRVQYF
TRBV11-3	TRBJ2-1	15	NA	TRBD2	TGTGCCAGCAGCCAAGGACTAGCGGCCTACAATGAGCAGTTCTTC	CASSQGLAAYNEQFF
TRBV19	TRBJ2-5	12	NA	NA	TGTGCCAGTAGTCCACAGGGAAAGACCCAGTACTTC	CASSPQGKTQYF
TRBV27	TRBJ1-6	15	NA	NA	TGTGCCAGCATCCCGTCGGGGCAGACTAATTCACCCCTCCACTTT	CASIPSGQTNSPLHF
TRBV29-1	TRBJ1-1	12	NA	NA	TGCAGCGTTGAAGAAACCGGGGCTGAAGCTTTCTTT	CSVEETGAEAFF
TRBV30	TRBJ2-5	16	NA	TRBD1	TGTGCCTGGAGTGTTGGCGGGACAGGGGTCCAAGAGACCCAGTACTTC	CAWSVGGTGVQETQYF
TRBV30	TRBJ2-4	15	once	TRBD1	TGTGCCTGGGCCGGGACAGGGGGTCCCAAAAACATTCAGTACTTC	CAWAGTGGPKNIQYF
TRBV7-8	TRBJ2-7	12	few	TRBD1	TGTGCCAGCGGGACAGGCCCCTACGAGCAGTACTTC	CASGTGPYEQYF
TRBV6-1	TRBJ1-5	17	NA	NA	TGTGCCAGCAGTGAAGTTAGTTGGACCGGCGGCAATCAGCCCCAGCATTTT	CASSEVSWTGGNQPQHF
TRBV7-2	TRBJ1-2	12	NA	NA	TGTGCCAGCAGTGATCAGGGCTATGGCTACACCTTC	CASSDQGYGYTF
TRBV28	TRBJ2-7	13	NA	NA	TGTGCCAGCAGTATATCCGACAACTACGAGCAGTACTTC	CASSISDNYEQYF
TRBV5-1	TRBJ1-2	14	NA	NA	TGCGCCAGCAGCTTGGAACTCAGTGACCATGGCTACACCTTC	CASSLELSDHGYTF
TRBV7-7	TRBJ1-4	14	NA	TRBD1	TGTGCCAGCAGCCCCGGGACAGGGGATGAAAAACTGTTTTTT	CASSPGTGDEKLFF
TRBV29-1	TRBJ2-4	11	NA	NA	TGCAGCGTTGAAGGTGGGGCGATTCAGTACTTC	CSVEGGAIQYF
TRBV10-3	TRBJ2-7	16	NA	NA	TGTGCCATCAGTGATTCCAGCCTGTTCAGCTCCTACGAGCAGTACTTC	CAISDSSLFSSYEQYF
TRBV6-6	TRBJ1-5	15	NA	NA	TGTGCCAGCAGTTACTCGGGTGGAAACAATCAGCCCCAGCATTTT	CASSYSGGNNQPQHF
TRBV7-9	TRBJ2-5	13	NA	NA	TGTGCCAGCAGCTTAGTTGGGGAAGCGACCCAGTACTTC	CASSLVGEATQYF
TRBV6-1	TRBJ2-2	11	NA	NA	TGTGCCAGCATGGGGTTCTGGGAGCTGTTTTTT	CASMGFWELFF
TRBV27	TRBJ1-2	11	NA	NA	TGTGCCAGCAGAACAGGGACTGGCTACACCTTC	CASRTGTGYTF
TRBV5-6	TRBJ1-5	15	NA	NA	TGTGCCAGCAGCTCTCAGGTCTATAGCAATCAGCCCCAGCATTTT	CASSSQVYSNQPQHF
TRBV7-2	TRBJ1-2	15	few	TRBD1	TGTGCCAGCAGCCCCGGGACAGGGGGCGCGGGTGGCTACACCTTC	CASSPGTGGAGGYTF
TRBV4-3	TRBJ1-5	14	NA	NA	TGCGCCAGCAGCCTATCCGGGGGCGGGCAGCCCCAGCATTTT	CASSLSGGGQPQHF
TRBV28	TRBJ2-4	12	NA	TRBD1	TGTGCCAGCAGTGTTGAGACAGGGGACAAGTACTTC	CASSVETGDKYF
TRBV30	TRBJ1-5	19	once	NA	TGTGCCTGGAGTGTACGTCGGGACCTCGTCTGGGAAAGCAATCAGCCCCAGCATTTT	CAWSVRRDLVWESNQPQHF
TRBV6-5	TRBJ1-5	15	once	NA	TGTGCCAGCAGTTCATACAGGGAATCGGATCAGCCCCAGCATTTT	CASSSYRESDQPQHF
TRBV7-9	TRBJ1-6	13	NA	TRBD1	TGTGCGGTTGAGGGGGCAAATAATTCACCCCTCCACTTT	CAVEGANNSPLHF
TRBV7-9	TRBJ2-3	15	NA	TRBD1	TGTGCCAGCAGCGAAAACAGGGGTGGGGCAGATACGCAGTATTTT	CASSENRGGADTQYF
TRBV5-6	TRBJ1-2	13	once	NA	TGTGCCAGCAGCTTGCGGGGAACCTATGGCTACACCTTC	CASSLRGTYGYTF
TRBV25-1	TRBJ1-1	11	large	NA	TGTGCCAGCAGTGAAGGGCGGGAAGCTTTCTTT	CASSEGREAFF
TRBV5-1	TRBJ1-4	19	NA	TRBD1	TGCGCCAGCAGCTTCTCAGGACAGGCCCAGGAATCAACTAATGAAAAACTGTTTTTT	CASSFSGQAQESTNEKLFF
TRBV6-6	TRBJ2-7	14	NA	NA	TGTGCCGGCAGACCCAGCGGGCCCCCCCACGAGCAGTACTTC	CAGRPSGPPHEQYF
TRBV4-3	TRBJ1-6	16	NA	TRBD1	TGCGCCAGCAGCCAAGTTTCGACAGGGGGGAATTCACCCCTCCACTTT	CASSQVSTGGNSPLHF
TRBV7-9	TRBJ2-7	13	NA	NA	TGTGCCAGCAGCTTAGCTTTTGGGACAGAGCAGTACTTC	CASSLAFGTEQYF
TRBV7-6	TRBJ2-1	15	NA	TRBD1	TGTGCCAGCAGCTTAGGACAGGGAGACTACAATGAGCAGTTCTTC	CASSLGQGDYNEQFF
TRBV7-9	TRBJ2-3	16	NA	NA	TGTGCCAGCAGCCAGGGGTGGGGGGCTTCGGCAGATACGCAGTATTTT	CASSQGWGASADTQYF
TRBV28	TRBJ1-1	14	NA	TRBD1	TGTGCCAGCAGCATAACAGGGGGAGACACTGAAGCTTTCTTT	CASSITGGDTEAFF
TRBV15	TRBJ2-7	15	NA	NA	TGTGCCACCAGCAGAGATAGGGTAGCGGCCTACGAGCAGTACTTC	CATSRDRVAAYEQYF
TRBV5-4	TRBJ1-2	12	few	NA	TGTGCCAGCAGCTTGGACGGCTATGGCTACACCTTC	CASSLDGYGYTF
TRBV6-5	TRBJ2-7	14	NA	NA	TGTGCCAGCAGTTACTCGCTCGGAGGTTACGAGCAGTACTTC	CASSYSLGGYEQYF
TRBV7-3	TRBJ2-4	13	NA	NA	TGTGCCAGCAGCCAAGGGGTCGGAGCCATTCAGTACTTC	CASSQGVGAIQYF
TRBV6-5	TRBJ1-5	14	NA	TRBD1	TGTGCCAGCAGGGGACAGGGGAGCAATCAGCCCCAGCATTTT	CASRGQGSNQPQHF
TRBV11-2	TRBJ2-1	12	few	NA	TGTGCCAGCAGCCCCCGCACTAATGAGCAGTTCTTC	CASSPRTNEQFF
TRBV10-2	TRBJ2-3	14	NA	NA	TGCGCCAGCAGTGAGTCGAGAAGAGGAGATACGCAGTATTTT	CASSESRRGDTQYF